This T cell receptor beta chain emerged from a study of vaccination and CD4 T cells after COVID-19. The overall study: Overlapping SARS-CoV-2, HCoV-NL63, HCoV-OC43 and HCoV-229E spike peptides were used to stimulate cells.

Treatment: 10-day PBMC culture with coronavirus spike peptide pools or control peptides (ViraFEST assay). The ViraFEST method relied on peptide pools to expand antigen-specific T cells, followed by TCR sequencing. All positive PCR tests were dated between March and December 2020, predating US Alpha, Beta and Delta variants. Sequence data for DNA of cultured CD4+ T cells were generated by the Oncomine TCR Beta short-read assay. TCRdb passed the PCR reads through MiXCR, listing each CDR3 protein once. The sample gives roughly 15,000 distinct CDR3 sequences, 60% to 75% of which show up once; approximately 11% is in the top ten. Study-wide results and limits: When vaccine-specific clones from convalescent patients were examined, 304 of 307 were spike mono-reactive.

The CDR3 consists of 11 residues. The V end was cut by 8 bases, the J end by 7 bases, with 10 bases between. Germline V CDR1 and CDR2: MNHEY, SVGEGT. Comment on this clonotype: Its target is unknown.

Sequenced: CD4+ T cells from blood, cultured in vitro. The chain couples TRBV6-2 or TRBV6-3 to TRBJ2-3, with D unclear. The sequence was obtained from a human donor who had recovered from COVID-19. The DNA for the CDR3 is TGTGCCAGCGCTGCGGATCATACGCAGTATTTT. Amino acids: CASAADHTQYF.